This entry describes one T cell receptor beta chain. What this receptor recognizes is not known. No base qualities exist here, and no much larger clone lies one base off it. Collaborating institutions collected whole blood in K2EDTA tubes following their own protocols. For TCRbeta analysis, collaborators shipped samples as frozen whole blood, isolated PBMCs, or DNA extracted from either of those sample types. The sample is drawn from a study of blood T cell repertoires in COVID-19 (dated by TCRdb to 2020 to 2021). Notes on the research overall: Collaborator samples came from the United States, Italy and Spain and covered acute and convalescent phases of COVID-19. The repertoires were released in a freely available public database intended as a resource for research on the immune response to SARS-CoV-2. The dataset comprised deeply sampled blood TCRbeta repertoires from subjects exposed to, actively infected with, or recovered from COVID-19. Sample metadata almost always included a de-identified subject ID, COVID-19 status, age in years and sex. Where available, HLA class I and class II types were taken from metadata supplied by the sample provider and were not determined by assay-based typing. The material from the prospective study consisted of cDNA or gDNA derived from T cells, B-cell-depleted T cells, or PBMCs. The samples were drawn from the first 160 participants of the ongoing ImmuneRACE study and from roughly 1,300 subjects provided by 6 global collaborators.

General findings and caveats noted by the study authors: How much clinical and demographic metadata was included differed by source and by participant, and the metadata was provided uncurated.

The CDR3 goes from the cysteine to the phenylalanine over 14 residues. Just CDR3 DNA is preserved here, 42 bases in frame from base 1. Ends trimmed: V by 6 bases, J by 4 bases; bases unmatched to a gene: 8. CDR1 and CDR2 were assigned from the germline V gene as MNHEY and SVGAGI. TCRbeta CDR3 regions were amplified from genomic DNA by means of the immunoSEQ Assay, a bias-controlled multiplex PCR. In the paper's pipeline: Within the assay, amplification of reference gene primers was used to estimate how many nucleated cells each sample contained. Sequence reads were collapsed and filtered to measure the absolute abundance of every unique TCRbeta CDR3 rearrangement. For each sample, productive Simpson clonality was calculated by taking the square root of Simpson's diversity index across productive rearrangements. This immuneACCESS table, as held by TCRdb, lists in-frame sequences with V and J called but not all clones. Of the missing ones, under half trace to an unresolved V gene in checked studies; the others have no known cause. That table is the source of V, J and clone size, and D and trimming were worked out from the DNA. The sample table lists about 69,000 clones, approximately 75% of them with a count of one. Approximately 45% of the sample goes to the ten largest clones.

The V gene is TRBV6-5 and the J gene is TRBJ2-5, with TRBD2 identical over 7 junction bases. The TCR was taken from a human donor in a cohort sampled during active COVID-19. Source material: peripheral blood. The CDR3 protein is CASRFPGGGETQYF. The sequence in DNA is TGTGCCAGCAGATTTCCTGGGGGGGGAGAGACCCAGTACTTC.